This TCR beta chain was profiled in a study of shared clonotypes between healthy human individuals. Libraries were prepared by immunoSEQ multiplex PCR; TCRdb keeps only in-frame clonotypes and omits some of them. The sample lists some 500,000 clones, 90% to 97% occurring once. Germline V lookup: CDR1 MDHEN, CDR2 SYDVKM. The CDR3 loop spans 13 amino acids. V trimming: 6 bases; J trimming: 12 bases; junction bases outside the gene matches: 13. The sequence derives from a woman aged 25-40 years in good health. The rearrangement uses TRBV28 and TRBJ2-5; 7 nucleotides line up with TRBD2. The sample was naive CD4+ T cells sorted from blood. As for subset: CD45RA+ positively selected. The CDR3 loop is CASRGAGITAKYF. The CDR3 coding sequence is TGTGCCAGCAGAGGAGCGGGAATTACGGCGAAGTACTTC.